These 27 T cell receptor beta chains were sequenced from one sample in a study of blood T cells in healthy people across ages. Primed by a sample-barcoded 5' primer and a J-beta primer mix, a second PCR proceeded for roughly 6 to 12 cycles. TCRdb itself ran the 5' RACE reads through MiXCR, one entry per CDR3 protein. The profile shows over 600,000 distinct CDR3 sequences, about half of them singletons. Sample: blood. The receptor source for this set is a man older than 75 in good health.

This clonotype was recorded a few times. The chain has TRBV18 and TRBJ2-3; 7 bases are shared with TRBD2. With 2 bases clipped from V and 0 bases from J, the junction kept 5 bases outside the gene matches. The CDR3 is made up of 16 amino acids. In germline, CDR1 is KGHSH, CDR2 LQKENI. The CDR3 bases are TGTGCCAGCTCACCATATCGGGAGGCGAGCACAGATACGCAGTATTTT. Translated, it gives CASSPYREASTDTQYF.

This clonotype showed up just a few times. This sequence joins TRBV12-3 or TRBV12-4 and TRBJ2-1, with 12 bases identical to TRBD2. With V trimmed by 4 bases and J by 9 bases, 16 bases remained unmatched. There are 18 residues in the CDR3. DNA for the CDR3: TGTGCCAGCAGTTCCCGACGTCTAGCGGGAGGGCCGGAGGGTGAGCAGTTCTTC. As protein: CASSSRRLAGGPEGEQFF.

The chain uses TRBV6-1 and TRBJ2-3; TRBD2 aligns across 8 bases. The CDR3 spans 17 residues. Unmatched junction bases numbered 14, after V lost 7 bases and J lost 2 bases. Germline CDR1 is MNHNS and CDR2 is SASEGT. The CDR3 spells CASTPRGTGGPTDTQYF. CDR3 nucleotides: TGTGCCAGCACCCCGAGGGGAACGGGAGGGCCCACAGATACGCAGTATTTT.

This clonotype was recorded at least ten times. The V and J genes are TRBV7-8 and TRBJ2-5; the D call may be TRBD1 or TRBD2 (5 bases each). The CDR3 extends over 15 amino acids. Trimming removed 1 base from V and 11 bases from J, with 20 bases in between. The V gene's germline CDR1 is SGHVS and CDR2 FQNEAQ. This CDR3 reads CASSLGGVKGNEQYF. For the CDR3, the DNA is TGTGCCAGCAGCTTAGGAGGGGTCAAGGGCAATGAGCAGTACTTC.

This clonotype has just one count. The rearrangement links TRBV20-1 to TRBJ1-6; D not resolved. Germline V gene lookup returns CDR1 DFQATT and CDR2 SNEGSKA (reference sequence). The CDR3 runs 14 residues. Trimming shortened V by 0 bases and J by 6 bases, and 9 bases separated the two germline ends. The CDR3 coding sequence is TGCAGTGCTAGAGAGAACAGTTGTAATTCACCCCTCCACTTT. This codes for CSARENSCNSPLHF.

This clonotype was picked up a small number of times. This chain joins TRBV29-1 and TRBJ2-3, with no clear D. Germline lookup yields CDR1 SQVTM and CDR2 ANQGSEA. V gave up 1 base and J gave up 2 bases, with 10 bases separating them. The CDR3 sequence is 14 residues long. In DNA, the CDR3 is TGCAGCGTTGAAGTCGACCCCCCCACAGATACGCAGTATTTT. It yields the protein CSVEVDPPTDTQYF.

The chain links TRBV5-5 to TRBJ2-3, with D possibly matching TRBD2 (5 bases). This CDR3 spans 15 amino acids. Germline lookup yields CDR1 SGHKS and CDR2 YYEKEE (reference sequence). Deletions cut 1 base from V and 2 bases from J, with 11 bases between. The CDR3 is CASSLSGDYTDTQYF. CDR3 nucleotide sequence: TGTGCCAGCAGCTTGTCCGGGGATTACACAGATACGCAGTATTTT.

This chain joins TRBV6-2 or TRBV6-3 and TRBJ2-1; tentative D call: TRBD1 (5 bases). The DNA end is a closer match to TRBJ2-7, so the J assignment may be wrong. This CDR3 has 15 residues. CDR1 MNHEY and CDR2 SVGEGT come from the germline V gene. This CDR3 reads CASRSRQGRSDEQYF. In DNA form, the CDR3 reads TGTGCCAGCAGGAGCCGGCAGGGCAGGTCCGACGAGCAGTACTTC.

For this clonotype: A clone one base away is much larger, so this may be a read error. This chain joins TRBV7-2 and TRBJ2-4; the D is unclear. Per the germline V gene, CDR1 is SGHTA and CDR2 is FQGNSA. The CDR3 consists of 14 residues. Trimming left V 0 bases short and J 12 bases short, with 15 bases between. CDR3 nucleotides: TGTGCCAGCAGCTTAGCGCGCTACACGGGCCATCAGTACTTC. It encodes CASSLARYTGHQYF.

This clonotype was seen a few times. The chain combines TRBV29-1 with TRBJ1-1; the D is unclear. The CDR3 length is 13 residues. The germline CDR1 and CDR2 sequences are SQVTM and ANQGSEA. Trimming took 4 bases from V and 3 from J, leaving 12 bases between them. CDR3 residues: CSVGFSQYTEAFF. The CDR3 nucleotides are TGCAGCGTTGGCTTCTCACAATACACTGAAGCTTTCTTT.

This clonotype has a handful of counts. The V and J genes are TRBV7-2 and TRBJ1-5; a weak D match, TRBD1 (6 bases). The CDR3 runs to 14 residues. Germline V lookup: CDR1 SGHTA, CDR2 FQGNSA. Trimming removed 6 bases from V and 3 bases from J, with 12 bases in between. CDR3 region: CASSYGQHNQPQHF. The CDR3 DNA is TGTGCCAGCAGTTACGGACAGCACAATCAGCCCCAGCATTTT.

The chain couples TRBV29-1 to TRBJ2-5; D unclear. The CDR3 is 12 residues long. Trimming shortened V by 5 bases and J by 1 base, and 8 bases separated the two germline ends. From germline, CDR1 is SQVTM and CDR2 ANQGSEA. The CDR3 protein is CSVSQPQETQYF. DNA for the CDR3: TGCAGCGTTTCCCAGCCCCAAGAGACCCAGTACTTC.

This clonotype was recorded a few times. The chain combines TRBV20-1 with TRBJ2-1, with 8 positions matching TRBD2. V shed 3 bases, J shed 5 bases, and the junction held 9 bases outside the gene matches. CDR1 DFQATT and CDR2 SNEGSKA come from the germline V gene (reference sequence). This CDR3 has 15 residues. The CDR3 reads CSASLWTSNHNEQFF. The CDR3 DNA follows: TGCAGTGCTAGTCTATGGACTAGCAACCACAATGAGCAGTTCTTC.

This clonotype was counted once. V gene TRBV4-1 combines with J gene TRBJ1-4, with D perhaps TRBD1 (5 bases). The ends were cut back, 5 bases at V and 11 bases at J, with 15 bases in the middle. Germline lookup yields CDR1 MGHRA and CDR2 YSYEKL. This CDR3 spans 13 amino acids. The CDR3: CASSTIVGLKLFF. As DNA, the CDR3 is TGCGCCAGCAGCACTATCGTGGGGCTCAAACTGTTTTTT.

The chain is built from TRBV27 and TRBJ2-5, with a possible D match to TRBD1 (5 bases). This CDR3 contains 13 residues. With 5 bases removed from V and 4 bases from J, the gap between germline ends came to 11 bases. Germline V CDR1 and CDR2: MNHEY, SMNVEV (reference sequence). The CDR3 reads CASSVGRAETQYF. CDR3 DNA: TGTGCCAGCAGTGTAGGCAGGGCAGAGACCCAGTACTTC.

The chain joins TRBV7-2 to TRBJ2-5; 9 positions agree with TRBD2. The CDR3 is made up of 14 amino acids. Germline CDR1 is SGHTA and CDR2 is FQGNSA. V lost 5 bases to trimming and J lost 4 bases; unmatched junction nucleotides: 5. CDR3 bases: TGTGCCAGCAGCCAACTAGCGGGCGGAGAGACCCAGTACTTC. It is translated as CASSQLAGGETQYF.

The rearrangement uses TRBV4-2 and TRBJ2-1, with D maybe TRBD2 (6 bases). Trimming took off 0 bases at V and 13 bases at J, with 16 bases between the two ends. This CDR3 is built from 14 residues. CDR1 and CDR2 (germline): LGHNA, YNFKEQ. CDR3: CASSQDSGSETQFF. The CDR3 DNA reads TGTGCCAGCAGCCAAGATAGCGGTAGCGAGACCCAGTTCTTC.

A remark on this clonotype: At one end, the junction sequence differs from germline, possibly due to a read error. The CDR3 sequence: CASGEWTGDEQYF. In DNA, the CDR3 is TGTGCCAGCGGTGAATGGACAGGGGATGAGCAGTACTTC. The V and J genes are TRBV25-1 and TRBJ2-4, with 9 bases that match TRBD1. The V gene's germline CDR1 is MGHDK and CDR2 SYGVNS. The CDR3 is 13 residues long.

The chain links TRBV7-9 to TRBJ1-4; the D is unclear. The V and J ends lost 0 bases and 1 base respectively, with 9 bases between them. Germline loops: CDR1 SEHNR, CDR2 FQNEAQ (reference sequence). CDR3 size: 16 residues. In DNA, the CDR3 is TGTGCCAGCAGCTTAGCGCCCCAGAAAACTAATGAAAAACTGTTTTTT. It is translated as CASSLAPQKTNEKLFF. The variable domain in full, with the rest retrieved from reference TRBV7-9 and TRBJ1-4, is DTGVSQNPRHKITKRGQNVTFRCDPISEHNRLYWYRQTLGQGPEFLTYFQNEAQLEKSRLLSDRFSAERPKGSFSTLEIQRTEQGDSAMYLCASSLAPQKTNEKLFFGSGTQLSVL.

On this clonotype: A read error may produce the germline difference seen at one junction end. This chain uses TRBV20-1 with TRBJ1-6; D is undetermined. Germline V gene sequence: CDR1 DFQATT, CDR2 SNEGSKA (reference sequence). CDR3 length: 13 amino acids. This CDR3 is CSAVPTAHSPLHF. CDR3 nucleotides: TGCAGTGCTGTCCCTACGGCCCATTCGCCCCTCCACTTT.

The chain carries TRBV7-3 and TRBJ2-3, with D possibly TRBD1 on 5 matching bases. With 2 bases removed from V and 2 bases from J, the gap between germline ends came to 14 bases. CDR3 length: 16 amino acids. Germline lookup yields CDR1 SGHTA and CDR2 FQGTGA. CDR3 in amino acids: CASSLARAPNTDTQYF. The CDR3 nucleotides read TGTGCCAGCAGCTTAGCCAGGGCCCCCAACACAGATACGCAGTATTTT.

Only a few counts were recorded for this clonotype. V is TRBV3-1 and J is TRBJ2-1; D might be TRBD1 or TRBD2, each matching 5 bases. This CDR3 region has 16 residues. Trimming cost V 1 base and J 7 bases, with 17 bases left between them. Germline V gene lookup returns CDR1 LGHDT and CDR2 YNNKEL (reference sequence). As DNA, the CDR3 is TGTGCCAGCAGCCAAGTAACTAGGGGAATTAGGAATGAGCAGTTCTTC. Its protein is CASSQVTRGIRNEQFF.

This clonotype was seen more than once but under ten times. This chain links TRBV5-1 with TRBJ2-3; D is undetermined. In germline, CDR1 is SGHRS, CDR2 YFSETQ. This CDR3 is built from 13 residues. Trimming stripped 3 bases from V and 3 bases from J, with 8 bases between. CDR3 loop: CASSSQSTDTQYF. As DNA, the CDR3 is TGCGCCAGCAGCTCACAGTCTACAGATACGCAGTATTTT.

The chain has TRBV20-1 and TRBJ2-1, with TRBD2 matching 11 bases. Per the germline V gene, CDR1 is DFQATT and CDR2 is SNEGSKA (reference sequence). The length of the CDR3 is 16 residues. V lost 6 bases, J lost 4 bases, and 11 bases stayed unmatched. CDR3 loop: CSAALMGTSGYNEQFF. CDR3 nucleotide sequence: TGCAGTGCCGCCCTCATGGGGACTAGCGGATACAATGAGCAGTTCTTC.

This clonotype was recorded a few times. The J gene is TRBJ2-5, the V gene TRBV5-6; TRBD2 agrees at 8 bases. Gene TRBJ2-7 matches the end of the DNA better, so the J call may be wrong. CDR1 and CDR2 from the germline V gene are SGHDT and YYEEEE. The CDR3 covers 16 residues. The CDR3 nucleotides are TGTGCCAGCAGCCACGTTACTAGCGGAATTTCCTACGAGCAGTACTTC. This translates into CASSHVTSGISYEQYF.

CDR3 coding DNA: TGTGCCAGCAGCCTAATTTTCGGGACTAGCAGCTACGAGCAGTACTTC. Translated, it gives CASSLIFGTSSYEQYF. The chain recombines TRBV7-2 with TRBJ2-7; 9 bases line up with TRBD2. The CDR3 consists of 16 residues. J gave up 3 bases and V 5 bases, and 11 bases lay outside the gene matches. Germline lookup yields CDR1 SGHTA and CDR2 FQGNSA.

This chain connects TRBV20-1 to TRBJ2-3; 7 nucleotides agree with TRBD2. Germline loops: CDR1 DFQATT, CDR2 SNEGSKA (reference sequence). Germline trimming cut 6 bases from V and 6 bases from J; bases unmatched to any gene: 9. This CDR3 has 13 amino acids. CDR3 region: CSAKAGASDTQYF. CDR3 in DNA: TGCAGTGCGAAGGCGGGAGCTTCGGATACGCAGTATTTT.